A selection of T cell receptor beta chains follows, all from one sample in a study of graft-versus-host responses after intestinal transplantation. Method: immunoSEQ multiplex PCR; TCRdb's copy keeps in-frame clones and lacks some. The repertoire holds under 30,000 clones, 90% seen once, with around 2% in the top ten. The sample in question was PBMCs, obtained just under 40 days after intestinal transplant. The receptors were sampled from a human patient who received an intestinal transplant, so some T cells may come from the graft donor. Both conserved end residues are part of each CDR3. The order of the fields is V gene, D gene, clone size, J gene, CDR3 DNA, CDR3 protein. The D gene is left open where the match is weak. The size entry is marked missing in some rows and otherwise reads once, few, many or a size class.

TRBV6-6	.	.	TRBJ1-1	TGTGCCAGCAGTTCCCCGACGGGGAACACTGAAGCTTTCTTT	CASSSPTGNTEAFF
TRBV21-1	.	.	TRBJ1-2	TGTGCCAGCAGCAAGAGCCGGCATGGCTACACCTTC	CASSKSRHGYTF
TRBV5-5	TRBD1	.	TRBJ1-1	TGTGCCAGCAGCTACCAGGGGGAAGTGAACACTGAAGCTTTCTTT	CASSYQGEVNTEAFF
TRBV7-9	.	.	TRBJ2-7	TGTGCCAGCAGCCCGCCGATTTTAAGGGGCGAGCAGTACTTC	CASSPPILRGEQYF
TRBV5-4	.	.	TRBJ2-6	TGTGCCAGCAGCTTGGCTGGGGCCAACGTCCTGACTTTC	CASSLAGANVLTF
TRBV5-4	.	.	TRBJ2-7	TGTGCCAGCAGCTTGTTCGCGGGCTACGAGCAGTACTTC	CASSLFAGYEQYF
TRBV18	TRBD1	.	TRBJ2-3	TGTGCCAGCTCAGCCAAAATCAGGGGGCTGGCAGATACGCAGTATTTT	CASSAKIRGLADTQYF
TRBV27	.	.	TRBJ2-3	TGTGCCAGCAGTTTAACGAGAGGGGCCCAAGATACGCAGTATTTT	CASSLTRGAQDTQYF
TRBV28	.	.	TRBJ1-1	TGTGCCAGCAGTATACTAACGGGGTCGATGAACACTGAAGCTTTCTTT	CASSILTGSMNTEAFF
TRBV7-3	.	few	TRBJ1-4	TGTGCCAGCAGCTTGGGGGGCGGGGAAAAACTGTTTTTT	CASSLGGGEKLFF
TRBV5-6	.	.	TRBJ1-1	TGTGCCAGCAGCTTTTGGTTGAAGAACACTGAAGCTTTCTTT	CASSFWLKNTEAFF
TRBV5-4	TRBD2	.	TRBJ2-2	TGTGCCAGCAGCCGGGGACTAGCGGTTAACACCGGGGAGCTGTTTTTT	CASSRGLAVNTGELFF
TRBV28	.	once	TRBJ2-3	TGTGCCAGCCGACAAGGAGGGGATACGCAGTATTTT	CASRQGGDTQYF
TRBV19	.	.	TRBJ1-2	TGTGCCAGTAGCGGAACCCAGGCCCGCGCTGGCTACACCTTC	CASSGTQARAGYTF
TRBV29-1	TRBD1	.	TRBJ2-5	TGCAGCGGGACGGACAGGGCCCAAGAGACCCAGTACTTC	CSGTDRAQETQYF
TRBV19	.	.	TRBJ2-1	TGTGCCAGTAGTATGGGGGTCGGCCCCTACAATGAGCAGTTCTTC	CASSMGVGPYNEQFF
TRBV9	TRBD1	.	TRBJ1-5	TGTGCCAGCAGCGCTGAAGGGGGCAGTCAGCCCCAGCATTTT	CASSAEGGSQPQHF
TRBV7-3	.	.	TRBJ1-2	TGTGCCAGCAGCCCCCAAGGAGGCTATGGCTACACCTTC	CASSPQGGYGYTF
TRBV9	.	.	TRBJ2-5	TGTGCCAGCAGCGCGAGCCTAGTGTCCCAAGAGACCCAGTACTTC	CASSASLVSQETQYF
TRBV30	.	.	TRBJ1-5	TGTGCCTGGAGTGTACGGGGCAGGGGACAACAGCCCCAGCATTTT	CAWSVRGRGQQPQHF
TRBV6-5	.	.	TRBJ2-7	TGTGCCAGCAGCCTAGGGACCTACGAGCAGTACTTC	CASSLGTYEQYF
TRBV19	.	.	TRBJ1-1	TGTGCCAGTAGTATTTCCGCACTCTTGGCAGGGACTAACACTGAAGCTTTCTTT	CASSISALLAGTNTEAFF
TRBV7-2	.	.	TRBJ2-2	TGTGCCAGCAGCTCCGTTCTAGTTAGCTGGTCCGGGGAGCTGTTTTTT	CASSSVLVSWSGELFF
TRBV7-3	TRBD1	.	TRBJ2-2	TGTGCCAGCAGCTCCCGACAGGGTCGGGACACCGGGGAGCTGTTTTTT	CASSSRQGRDTGELFF
TRBV2	TRBD2	.	TRBJ2-7	TGTGCCAGCAGGAGCGGGAGTATTTCCTACGAGCAGTACTTC	CASRSGSISYEQYF
TRBV9	.	.	TRBJ2-3	TGTGCCAGCAGCGTACAAGGGGAGGGCACAGATACGCAGTATTTT	CASSVQGEGTDTQYF
TRBV7-9	.	.	TRBJ2-7	TGTGCCAGCAGCTCAATAAGGGACGAGCAGTACTTC	CASSSIRDEQYF
TRBV5-1	.	.	TRBJ2-1	TGCGCCAGCAGAGGGGGAATAGCGGGCCTCTCCTACAATGAGCAGTTCTTC	CASRGGIAGLSYNEQFF
TRBV28	TRBD1	.	TRBJ2-7	TGTGCCAGCAGTTTGGGACAGGGGGACGAGCAGTACTTC	CASSLGQGDEQYF
TRBV7-9	.	.	TRBJ2-3	TGTGCCAGCAGCTTAGTAAGGCCCTTCGGCACAGATACGCAGTATTTT	CASSLVRPFGTDTQYF
TRBV6-5	TRBD2	.	TRBJ2-1	TGTGCCACCGTTGCGGGGGAGGCCAACTACAATGAGCAGTTCTTC	CATVAGEANYNEQFF
TRBV7-2	TRBD1	.	TRBJ2-7	TGTGCCAGCAGCTTTTGGACAGGGGACACCTACGAGCAGTACTTC	CASSFWTGDTYEQYF
TRBV19	.	.	TRBJ1-4	TGTGCCAGTAGTCTCAGGACATCCACTACGAGGGGGACTAATGAAAAACTGTTTTTT	CASSLRTSTTRGTNEKLFF